Here is one T cell receptor beta chain with its context. The study recruited people aged roughly 18 to 100 years across around 23 US areas. Participant reports of clinical history set cohort assignment. The entry originates in a study of blood T cell repertoires in COVID-19. Study background: The United States, Italy and Spain provided the acute and convalescent COVID-19 samples.

Under the authors' procedure: Estimated nucleated cell counts came from reference gene primer amplification. Generated by immunoSEQ multiplex PCR, the TCRdb table keeps only in-frame clones and is missing some. D and trimming come from the DNA, and the V and J calls and clone size come from that table. Among about 200,000 clones listed, more than 70% were seen once. Per the germline V gene, CDR1 is SGHRS and CDR2 is YFSETQ. This CDR3 region has 15 residues. V was pared by 4 bases and J by 5 bases, with 9 bases of the junction left unmatched. The specimen was PBMCs or T cells enriched from blood (not recorded which). The chain links TRBV5-1 to TRBJ2-5; 9 nucleotides line up with TRBD1. The sequence came from a man aged 40-49 years with acute COVID-19. The DNA of the CDR3 is TGCGCCAGCAGCCCTTGGACAGGGGCGGGGGAGACCCAGTACTTC. This sequence encodes CASSPWTGAGETQYF.